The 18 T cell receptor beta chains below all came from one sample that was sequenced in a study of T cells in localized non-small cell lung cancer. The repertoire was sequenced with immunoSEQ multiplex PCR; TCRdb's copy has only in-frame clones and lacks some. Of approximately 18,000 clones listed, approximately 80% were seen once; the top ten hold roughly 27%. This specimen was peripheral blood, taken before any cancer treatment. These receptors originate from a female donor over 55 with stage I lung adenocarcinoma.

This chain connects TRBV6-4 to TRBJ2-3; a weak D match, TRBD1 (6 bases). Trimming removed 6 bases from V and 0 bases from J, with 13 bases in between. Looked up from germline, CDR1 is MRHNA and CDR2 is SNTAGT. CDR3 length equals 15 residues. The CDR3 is CASSHGTTSTDTQYF. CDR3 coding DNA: TGTGCCAGCAGCCACGGGACAACAAGCACAGATACGCAGTATTTT.

The CDR3 DNA reads TGTGCCAGCAGTGAAGCGGTGAATGGCTACACCTTC. Its protein product is CASSEAVNGYTF. The chain couples TRBV2 to TRBJ1-2, with unresolved D. CDR1 is SNHLY, CDR2 FYNNEI, per germline. V lost 0 bases and J 6 bases, leaving 5 bases between the germline ends. This CDR3 is built from 12 residues.

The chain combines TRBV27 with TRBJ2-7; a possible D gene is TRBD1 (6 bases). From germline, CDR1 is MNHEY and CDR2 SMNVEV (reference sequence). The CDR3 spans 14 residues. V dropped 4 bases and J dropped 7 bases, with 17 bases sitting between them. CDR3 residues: CASSSIRQVGEQYF. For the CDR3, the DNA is TGTGCCAGCAGTTCTATAAGACAGGTAGGGGAGCAGTACTTC.

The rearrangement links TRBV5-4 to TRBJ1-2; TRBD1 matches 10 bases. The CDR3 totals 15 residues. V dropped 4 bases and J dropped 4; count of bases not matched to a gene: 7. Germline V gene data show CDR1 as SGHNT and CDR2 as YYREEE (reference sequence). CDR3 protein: CASSLGTGDVYGYTF. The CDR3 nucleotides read TGTGCCAGCAGCCTCGGGACAGGGGACGTCTATGGCTACACCTTC.

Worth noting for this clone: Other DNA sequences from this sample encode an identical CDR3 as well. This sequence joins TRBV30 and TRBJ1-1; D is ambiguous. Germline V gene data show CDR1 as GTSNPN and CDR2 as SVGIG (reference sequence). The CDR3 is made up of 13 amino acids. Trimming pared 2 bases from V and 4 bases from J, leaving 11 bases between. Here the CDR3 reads CAWSRNRATEAFF. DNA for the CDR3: TGTGCCTGGAGTCGAAATAGGGCCACTGAAGCTTTCTTT.

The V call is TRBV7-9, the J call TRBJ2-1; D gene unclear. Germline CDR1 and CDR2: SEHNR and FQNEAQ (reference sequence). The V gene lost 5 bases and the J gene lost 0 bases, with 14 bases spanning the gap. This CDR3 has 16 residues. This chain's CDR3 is CASSQTVSSSYNEQFF. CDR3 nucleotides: TGTGCCAGCAGCCAAACAGTTTCGAGCTCCTACAATGAGCAGTTCTTC.

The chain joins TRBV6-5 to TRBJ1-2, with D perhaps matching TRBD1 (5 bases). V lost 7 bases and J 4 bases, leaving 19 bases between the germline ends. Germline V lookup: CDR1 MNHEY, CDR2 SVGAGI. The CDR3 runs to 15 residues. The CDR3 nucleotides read TGTGCCAGCACCGAATTGGACGGGGGGAGCTATGGCTACACCTTC. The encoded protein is CASTELDGGSYGYTF.

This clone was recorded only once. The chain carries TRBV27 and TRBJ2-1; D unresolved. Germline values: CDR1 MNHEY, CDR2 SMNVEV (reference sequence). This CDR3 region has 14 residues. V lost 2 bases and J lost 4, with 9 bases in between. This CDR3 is CASSLGVPYNEQFF. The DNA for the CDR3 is TGTGCCAGCAGTTTAGGGGTACCTTACAATGAGCAGTTCTTC.

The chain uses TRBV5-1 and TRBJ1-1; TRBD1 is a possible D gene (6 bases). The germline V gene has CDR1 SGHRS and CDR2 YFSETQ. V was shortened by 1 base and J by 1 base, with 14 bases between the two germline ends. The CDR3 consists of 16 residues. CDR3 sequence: CASSLPGRGPNTEAFF. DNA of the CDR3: TGCGCCAGCAGCTTGCCGGGCCGGGGGCCGAACACTGAAGCTTTCTTT.

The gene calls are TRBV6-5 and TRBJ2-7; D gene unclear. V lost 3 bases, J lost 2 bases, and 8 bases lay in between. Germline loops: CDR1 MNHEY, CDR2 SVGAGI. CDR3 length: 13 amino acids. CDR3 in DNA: TGTGCCAGCAGTTATCAGAAAGCCTACGAGCAGTACTTC. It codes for CASSYQKAYEQYF.

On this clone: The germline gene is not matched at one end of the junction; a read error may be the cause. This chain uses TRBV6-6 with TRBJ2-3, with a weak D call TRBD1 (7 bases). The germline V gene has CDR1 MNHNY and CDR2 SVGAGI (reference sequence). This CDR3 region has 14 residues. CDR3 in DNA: TGTGTCAGCAGTCCCAGGGGGGTCTCAGATACGCAGTATTTT. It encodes CVSSPRGVSDTQYF.

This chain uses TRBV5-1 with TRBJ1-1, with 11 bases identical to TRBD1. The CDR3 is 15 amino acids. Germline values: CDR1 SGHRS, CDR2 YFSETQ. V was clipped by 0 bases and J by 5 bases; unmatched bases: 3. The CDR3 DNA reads TGCGCCAGCAGCTTGGCCGGGACAGGGGGGACTGAAGCTTTCTTT. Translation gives CASSLAGTGGTEAFF.

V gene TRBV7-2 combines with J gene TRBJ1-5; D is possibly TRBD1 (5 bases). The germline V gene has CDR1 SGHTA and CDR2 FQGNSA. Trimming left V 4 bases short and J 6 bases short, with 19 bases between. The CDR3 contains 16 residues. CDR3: CASSSGLRGVGQPQHF. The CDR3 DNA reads TGTGCCAGCAGCTCCGGGCTCCGGGGGGTCGGTCAGCCCCAGCATTTT.

The CDR3 bases are TGTGCCTGGACCGCGGGAGGGAGGAATGAAAAACTGTTTTTT. It is translated as CAWTAGGRNEKLFF. The V call is TRBV30, the J call TRBJ1-4, with unresolved D. Germline values: CDR1 GTSNPN, CDR2 SVGIG (reference sequence). The CDR3 has 14 residues. The germline V and J ends were trimmed by 4 bases and 5 bases, with 14 bases remaining between them.

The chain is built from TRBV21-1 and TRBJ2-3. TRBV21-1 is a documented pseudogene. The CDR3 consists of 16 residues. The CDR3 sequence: CASSFTPTDSTDTQYF. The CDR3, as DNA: TGTGCCAGCAGTTTTACCCCCACCGATAGCACAGATACGCAGTATTTT.

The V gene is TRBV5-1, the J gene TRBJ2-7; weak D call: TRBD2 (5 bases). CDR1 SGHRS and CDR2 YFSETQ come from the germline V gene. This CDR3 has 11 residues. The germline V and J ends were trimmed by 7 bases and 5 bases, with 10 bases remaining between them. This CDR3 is CASHHGDEQYF. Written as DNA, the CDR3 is TGCGCCAGCCACCACGGGGACGAGCAGTACTTC.

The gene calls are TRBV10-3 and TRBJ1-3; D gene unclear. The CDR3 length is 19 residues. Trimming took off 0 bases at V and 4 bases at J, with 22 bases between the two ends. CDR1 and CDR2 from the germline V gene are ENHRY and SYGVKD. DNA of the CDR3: TGTGCCATCAGTGAGTCAAGGGTAACACCTTCCTCGGGAGGAAACACCATATATTTT. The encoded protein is CAISESRVTPSSGGNTIYF.

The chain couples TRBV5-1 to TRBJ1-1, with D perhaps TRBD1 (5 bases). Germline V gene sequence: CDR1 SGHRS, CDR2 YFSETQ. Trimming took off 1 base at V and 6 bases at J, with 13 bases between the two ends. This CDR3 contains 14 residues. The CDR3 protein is CASSLLGATAEAFF. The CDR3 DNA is TGCGCCAGCAGCTTGTTAGGGGCGACCGCTGAAGCTTTCTTT.